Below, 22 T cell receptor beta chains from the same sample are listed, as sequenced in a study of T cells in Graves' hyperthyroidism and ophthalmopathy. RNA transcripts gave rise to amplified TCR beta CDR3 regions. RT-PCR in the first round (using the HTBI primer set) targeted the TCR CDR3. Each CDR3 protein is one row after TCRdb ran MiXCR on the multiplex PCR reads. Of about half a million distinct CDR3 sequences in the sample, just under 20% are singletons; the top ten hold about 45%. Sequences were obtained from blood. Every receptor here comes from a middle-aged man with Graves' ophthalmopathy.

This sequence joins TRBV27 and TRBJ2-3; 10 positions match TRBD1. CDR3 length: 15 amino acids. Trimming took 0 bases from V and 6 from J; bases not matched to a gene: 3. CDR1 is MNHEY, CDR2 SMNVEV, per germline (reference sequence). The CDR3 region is CASSLSPGQGDTQYF. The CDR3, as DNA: TGTGCCAGCAGTTTATCTCCGGGACAGGGGGATACGCAGTATTTT.

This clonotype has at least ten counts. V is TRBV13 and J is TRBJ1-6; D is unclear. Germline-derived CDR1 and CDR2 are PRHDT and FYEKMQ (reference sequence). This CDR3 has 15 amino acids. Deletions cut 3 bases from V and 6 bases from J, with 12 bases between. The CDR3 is CASSFRGVGNSPLHF. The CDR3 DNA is TGTGCCAGCAGCTTCCGAGGAGTCGGTAATTCACCCCTCCACTTT.

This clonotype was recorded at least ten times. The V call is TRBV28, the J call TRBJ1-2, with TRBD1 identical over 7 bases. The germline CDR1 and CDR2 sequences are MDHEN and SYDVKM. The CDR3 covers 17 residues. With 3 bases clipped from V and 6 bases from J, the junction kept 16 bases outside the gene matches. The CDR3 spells CASSFSPFEGAWDGYTF. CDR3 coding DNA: TGTGCCAGCAGTTTTAGCCCCTTCGAGGGGGCTTGGGATGGCTACACCTTC.

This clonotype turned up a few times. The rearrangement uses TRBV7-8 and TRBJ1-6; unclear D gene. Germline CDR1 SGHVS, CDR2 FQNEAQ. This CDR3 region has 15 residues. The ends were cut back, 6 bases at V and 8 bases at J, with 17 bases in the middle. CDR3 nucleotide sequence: TGTGCCAGCAGAGGGTCGGTCACTAGGGATTCACCCCTCCACTTT. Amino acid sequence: CASRGSVTRDSPLHF.

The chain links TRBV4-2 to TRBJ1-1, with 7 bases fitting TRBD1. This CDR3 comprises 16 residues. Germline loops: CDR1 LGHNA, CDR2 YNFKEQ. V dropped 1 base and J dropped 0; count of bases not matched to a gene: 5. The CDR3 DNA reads TGTGCCAGCAGCCAAGCCAAGACAGGGATGAACACTGAAGCTTTCTTT. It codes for CASSQAKTGMNTEAFF.

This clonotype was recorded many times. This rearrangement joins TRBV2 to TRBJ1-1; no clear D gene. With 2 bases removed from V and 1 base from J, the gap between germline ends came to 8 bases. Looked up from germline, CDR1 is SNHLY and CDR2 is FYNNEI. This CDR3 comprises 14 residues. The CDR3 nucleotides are TGTGCCAGCAGTGAACTAGGTGCGAACACTGAAGCTTTCTTT. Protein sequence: CASSELGANTEAFF.

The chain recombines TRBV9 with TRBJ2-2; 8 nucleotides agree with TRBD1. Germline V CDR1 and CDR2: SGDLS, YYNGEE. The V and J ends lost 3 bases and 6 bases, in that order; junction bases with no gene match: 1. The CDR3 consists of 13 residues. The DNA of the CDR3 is TGTGCCAGCAGCGCGACAGGGGCCGGGGAGCTGTTTTTT. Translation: CASSATGAGELFF.

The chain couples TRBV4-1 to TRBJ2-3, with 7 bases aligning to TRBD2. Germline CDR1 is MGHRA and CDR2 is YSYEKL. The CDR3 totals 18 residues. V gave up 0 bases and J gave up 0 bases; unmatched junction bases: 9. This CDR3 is CASSQDFRLAASTDTQYF. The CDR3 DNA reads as TGCGCCAGCAGCCAAGATTTTAGGCTAGCGGCTAGCACAGATACGCAGTATTTT.

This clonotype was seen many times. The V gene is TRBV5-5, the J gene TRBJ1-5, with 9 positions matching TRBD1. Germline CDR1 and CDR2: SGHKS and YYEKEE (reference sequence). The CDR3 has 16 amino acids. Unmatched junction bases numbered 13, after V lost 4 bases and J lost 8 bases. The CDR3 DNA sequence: TGTGCCAGCAGCCGGGGACAGGGATCTATAGGGAAGCCCCAGCATTTT. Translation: CASSRGQGSIGKPQHF.

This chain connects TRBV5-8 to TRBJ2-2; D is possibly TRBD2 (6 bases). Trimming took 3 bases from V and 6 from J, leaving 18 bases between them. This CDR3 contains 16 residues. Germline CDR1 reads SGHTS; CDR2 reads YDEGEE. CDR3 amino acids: CASSSRRGIRAGELFF. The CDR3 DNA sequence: TGTGCCAGCAGCTCGAGGCGGGGAATCAGGGCCGGGGAGCTGTTTTTT.

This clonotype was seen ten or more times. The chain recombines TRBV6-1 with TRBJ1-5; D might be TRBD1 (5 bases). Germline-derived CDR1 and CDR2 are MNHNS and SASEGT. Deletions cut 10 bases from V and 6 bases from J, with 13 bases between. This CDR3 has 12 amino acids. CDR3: CATRRGTQPQHF. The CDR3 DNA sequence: TGTGCCACCCGGAGGGGTACTCAGCCCCAGCATTTT.

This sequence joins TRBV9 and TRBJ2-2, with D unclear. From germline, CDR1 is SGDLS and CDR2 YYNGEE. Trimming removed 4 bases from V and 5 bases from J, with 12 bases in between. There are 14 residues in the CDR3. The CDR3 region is CASSSLVGTGELFF. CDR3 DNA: TGTGCCAGCAGCAGTCTCGTGGGGACCGGGGAGCTGTTTTTT.

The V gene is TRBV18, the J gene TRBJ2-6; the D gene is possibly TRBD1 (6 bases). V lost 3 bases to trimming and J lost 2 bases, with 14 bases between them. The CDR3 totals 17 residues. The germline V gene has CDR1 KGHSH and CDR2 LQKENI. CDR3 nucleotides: TGTGCCAGCTCACCCCAGGACAGCATCACTGGGGCCAACGTCCTGACTTTC. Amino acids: CASSPQDSITGANVLTF.

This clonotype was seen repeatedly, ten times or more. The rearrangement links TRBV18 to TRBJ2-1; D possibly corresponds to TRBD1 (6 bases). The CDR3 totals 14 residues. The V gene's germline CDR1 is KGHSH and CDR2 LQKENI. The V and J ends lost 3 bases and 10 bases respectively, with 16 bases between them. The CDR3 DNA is TGTGCCAGCTCACCGCCAGGGGTAAGGGGCGAGCAGTTCTTC. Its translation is CASSPPGVRGEQFF.

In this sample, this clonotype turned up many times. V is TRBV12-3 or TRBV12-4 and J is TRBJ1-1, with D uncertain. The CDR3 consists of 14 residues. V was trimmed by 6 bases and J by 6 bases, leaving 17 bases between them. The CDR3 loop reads CASRNLFRGSEAFF. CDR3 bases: TGTGCCAGCAGGAATCTGTTTAGAGGGTCTGAAGCTTTCTTT.

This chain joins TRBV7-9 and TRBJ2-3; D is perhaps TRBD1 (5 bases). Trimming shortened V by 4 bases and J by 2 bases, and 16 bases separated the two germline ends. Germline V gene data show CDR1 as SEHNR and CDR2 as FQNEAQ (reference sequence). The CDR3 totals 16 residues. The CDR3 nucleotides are TGTGCCAGCAGCTCGCCCTTTTTACAGGCCACAGATACGCAGTATTTT. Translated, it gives CASSSPFLQATDTQYF.

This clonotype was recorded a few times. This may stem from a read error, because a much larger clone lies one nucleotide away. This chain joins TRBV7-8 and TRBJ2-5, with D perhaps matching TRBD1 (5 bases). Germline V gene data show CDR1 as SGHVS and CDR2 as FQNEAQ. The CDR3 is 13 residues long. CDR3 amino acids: CASGLDRKETQYF. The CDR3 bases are TGTGCCAGCGGCTTAGACAGAAAAGAGACCCAGTACTTC.

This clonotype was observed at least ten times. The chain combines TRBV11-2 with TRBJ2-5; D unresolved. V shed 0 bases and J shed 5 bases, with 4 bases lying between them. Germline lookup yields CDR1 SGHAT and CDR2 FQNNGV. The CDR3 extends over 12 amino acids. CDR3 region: CASSLERETQYF. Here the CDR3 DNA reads TGTGCCAGCAGCTTAGAGCGGGAGACCCAGTACTTC.

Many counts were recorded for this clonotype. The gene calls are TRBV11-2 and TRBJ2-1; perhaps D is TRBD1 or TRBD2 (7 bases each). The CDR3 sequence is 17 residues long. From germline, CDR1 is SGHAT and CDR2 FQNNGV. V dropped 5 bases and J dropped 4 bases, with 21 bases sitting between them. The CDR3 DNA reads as TGTGCCAGCAGCACCCCTCAGGGGGGGGGCAGATACAATGAGCAGTTCTTC. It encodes CASSTPQGGGRYNEQFF.

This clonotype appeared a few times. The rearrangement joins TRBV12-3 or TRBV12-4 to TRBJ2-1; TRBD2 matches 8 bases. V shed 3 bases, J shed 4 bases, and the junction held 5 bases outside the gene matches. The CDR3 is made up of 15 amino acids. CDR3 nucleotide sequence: TGTGCCAGCAGTTTTGGGCCTAGCGGGTACAATGAGCAGTTCTTC. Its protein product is CASSFGPSGYNEQFF.

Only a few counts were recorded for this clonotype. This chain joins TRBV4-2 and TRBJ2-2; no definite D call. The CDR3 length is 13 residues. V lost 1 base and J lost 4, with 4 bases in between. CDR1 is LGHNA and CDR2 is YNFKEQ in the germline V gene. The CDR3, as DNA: TGTGCCAGCAGCCAAGTTTCCACCGGGGAGCTGTTTTTT. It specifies CASSQVSTGELFF.

CDR3 amino acids: CSVGGTSGSVNEQFF. DNA for the CDR3: TGCAGCGTTGGGGGGACTAGCGGGAGCGTCAATGAGCAGTTCTTC. This chain joins TRBV29-1 and TRBJ2-1; 14 bases line up with TRBD2. In germline, CDR1 is SQVTM, CDR2 ANQGSEA. The CDR3 extends over 15 amino acids. V lost 4 bases and J lost 6; bases outside the gene matches: 5.